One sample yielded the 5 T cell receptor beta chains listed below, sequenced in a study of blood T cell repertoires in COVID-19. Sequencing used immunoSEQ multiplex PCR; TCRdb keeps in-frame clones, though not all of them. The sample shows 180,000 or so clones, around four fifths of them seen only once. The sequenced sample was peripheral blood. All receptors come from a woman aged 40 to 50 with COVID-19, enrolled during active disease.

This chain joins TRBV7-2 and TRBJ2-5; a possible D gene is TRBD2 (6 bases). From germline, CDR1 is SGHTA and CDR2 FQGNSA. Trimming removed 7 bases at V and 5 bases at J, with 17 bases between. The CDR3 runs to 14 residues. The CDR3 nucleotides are TGTGCCAGCACCATAGGAGGGCCCTTTGAGACCCAGTACTTC. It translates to CASTIGGPFETQYF.

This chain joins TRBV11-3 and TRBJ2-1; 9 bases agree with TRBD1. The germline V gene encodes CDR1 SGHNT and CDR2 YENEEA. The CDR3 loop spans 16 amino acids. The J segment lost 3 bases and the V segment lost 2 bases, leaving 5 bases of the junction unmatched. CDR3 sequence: CASSLSGTGYYNEQFF. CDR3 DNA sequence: TGTGCCAGCAGCTTATCGGGGACAGGGTACTACAATGAGCAGTTCTTC.

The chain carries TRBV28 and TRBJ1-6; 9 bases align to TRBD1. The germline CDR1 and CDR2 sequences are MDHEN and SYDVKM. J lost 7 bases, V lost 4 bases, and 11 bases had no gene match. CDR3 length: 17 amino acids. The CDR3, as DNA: TGTGCCAGCAGTTACCCCTTACAGGGGGCAAAGAATTCACCCCTCCACTTT. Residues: CASSYPLQGAKNSPLHF.

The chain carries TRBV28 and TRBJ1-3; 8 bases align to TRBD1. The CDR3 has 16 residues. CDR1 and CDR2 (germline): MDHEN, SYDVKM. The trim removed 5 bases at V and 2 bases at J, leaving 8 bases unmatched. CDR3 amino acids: CASSPTPDRAGNTIYF. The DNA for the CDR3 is TGTGCCAGCAGTCCTACCCCGGACAGGGCTGGAAACACCATATATTTT. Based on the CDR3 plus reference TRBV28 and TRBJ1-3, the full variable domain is DVKVTQSSRYLVKRTGEKVFLECVQDMDHENMFWYRQDPGLGLRLIYFSYDVKMKEKGDIPEGYSVSREKKERFSLILESASTNQTSMYLCASSPTPDRAGNTIYFGEGSWLTVV.

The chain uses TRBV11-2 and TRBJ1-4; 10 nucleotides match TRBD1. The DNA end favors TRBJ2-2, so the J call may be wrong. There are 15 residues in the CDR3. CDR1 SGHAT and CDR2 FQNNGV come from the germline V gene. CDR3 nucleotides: TGTGCCAGCAGCCGGGGACAGGGGTCCATGTTGGAGCTGTTTTTT. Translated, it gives CASSRGQGSMLELFF.